This T cell receptor (beta chain) came from a study of blood T cell repertoires in COVID-19 (dated by TCRdb to 2018 to 2020). A note on the overall study: Samples covering the acute and convalescent phases of COVID-19 were provided by collaborators in the United States, Italy and Spain. The prospective study material was composed of cDNA or gDNA derived from T cells, B-cell-depleted T cells, or PBMCs. The dataset comprised deeply sampled blood TCRbeta repertoires from subjects exposed to, actively infected with, or recovered from COVID-19. The repertoires were released in a freely available public database meant as a resource for research on the immune response to SARS-CoV-2. The samples were drawn from two sources: the first 160 participants of the ongoing ImmuneRACE study, and 1,200 or so subjects contributed by 6 global collaborators. Nearly every sample came with metadata listing a de-identified subject ID, COVID-19 status, age in years and sex. Where HLA class I and class II types were available, the types were taken from metadata supplied by the sample provider, not from assay-based typing. Findings and caveats that apply to the study as a whole: Clinical and demographic metadata were provided uncurated, with the amount varying by source and participant.

TCRbeta CDR3 regions were amplified from genomic DNA by means of the immunoSEQ Assay, a bias-controlled multiplex PCR. The study's own analysis went as follows. Nucleated cell counts per sample were estimated from amplification of reference gene primers within the assay. To quantify the absolute abundance of each unique TCRbeta CDR3 rearrangement, sequence reads were collapsed and filtered. For each sample, productive Simpson clonality was calculated as the square root of Simpson's diversity index over productive rearrangements. Entries here come from immuneACCESS through TCRdb and include only in-frame sequences with V and J called. Some clones fail to appear in such tables; in the studies checked, an unresolved V gene covers under half of the shortfall, and the cause of the remainder is unknown. That table furnishes V, J and clone size, whereas the DNA furnished D and trimming. The sample yields approximately 180,000 clones; roughly 88% were counted once. Approximately 11% of the sample lies in the top ten.

In regard to this clone: Its antigen specificity is not known. No base-level quality is on record; no much larger clone is a single base apart.

For CDR1 and CDR2, the germline V gene lists SQVTM and ANQGSEA. The cysteine opens and the phenylalanine closes a CDR3 of 12 amino acids. Solely the CDR3 DNA is kept, with 36 bases framed from the first base. V lost 7 bases and J lost 7 bases; the stretch between them is 13 bases long. Each collaborating institution followed its own protocols to collect whole blood in K2EDTA tubes. For TCRbeta analysis, collaborators shipped samples in one of three forms: frozen whole blood, isolated PBMCs, or DNA extracted from either of those sample types. The sequence was obtained from a human donor with active or convalescent COVID-19. The donor label of this sample is uncertain. The sample was peripheral blood. The chain links TRBV29-1 with TRBJ1-4; TRBD1 is possibly the D segment (6 matching bases). The CDR3 loop reads CSALDSSEKLFF. The base sequence is TGCAGCGCCTTGGACAGCTCTGAAAAACTGTTTTTT.